This TCR beta chain came from a study of blood T cell repertoires in COVID-19. About the study: The United States, Italy and Spain were the sources of the acute and convalescent COVID-19 samples. T cells, B-cell-depleted T cells, or PBMCs supplied cDNA or gDNA.

The CDR3 is made up of 11 amino acids. Looked up from germline, CDR1 is MNHEY and CDR2 is SVGEGT. V lost 6 bases and J lost 4, with 6 bases in between. Per the authors' pipeline: Counts of nucleated cells, estimated from reference gene primer amplification, were obtained. Sequencing used immunoSEQ multiplex PCR; TCRdb keeps in-frame clones, though not all of them. The DNA was the basis for D and trimming; V, J and clone size are from that table. The sample includes some 180,000 clones, about 75% seen only once; the top ten take around 7.9%. Source material: peripheral blood. This clonotype was obtained from a woman aged 50 to 60 with active or convalescent COVID-19. The chain employs TRBV6-2 or TRBV6-3 and TRBJ1-2; D is unresolved. In nucleotides, the CDR3 is TGTGCCAGCAGCCCCTCCTATGGCTACACCTTC. It yields the protein CASSPSYGYTF.